Below, one T cell receptor beta chain is given with its context. Its antigen is currently unknown. This sample includes further DNA sequences coding for the same CDR3. The V gene lost 5 bases and the J gene lost 7 bases, with 16 bases spanning the gap. Germline values: CDR1 SGHNT, CDR2 YYREEE (reference sequence). The CDR3 totals 13 residues. Each donor's status was that of a healthy bone marrow donor. The data are from a study of cytomegalovirus exposure and HLA in healthy donors. Findings and caveats of the study: Analysis performed later found roughly 18,000 TCR beta sequences associated with HLA alleles at 0.05 false discovery rate.

It was with 60 Vbeta and 13 Jbeta primers that the PCR ran. TCRdb keeps only in-frame clones here, not all; method: immunoSEQ multiplex PCR. The profile covers 250,000 to 350,000 clones, with over 70% appearing a single time and about 0.3% taken by the ten largest. The source of this sequence is a girl aged 2 to 9 in good health and CMV-seronegative. Sample: PBMCs. The chain carries TRBV5-4 and TRBJ2-7, with D perhaps TRBD1 (6 bases). CDR3: CASSLRAGDEQYF. CDR3 coding DNA: TGTGCCAGCAGTCTTAGGGCAGGGGATGAGCAGTACTTC.